This T cell receptor beta chain is drawn from a study of a mutant IDH1 vaccine in newly diagnosed glioma. V dropped 4 bases and J dropped 6 bases, with 15 bases sitting between them. This CDR3 comprises 13 residues. Germline CDR1 GTSNPN, CDR2 SVGIG (reference sequence). The time point here: baseline, week 1 (first vaccination visit). The treatment: pre-vaccination baseline after standard-of-care therapy. Generated by immunoSEQ multiplex PCR, the TCRdb table keeps only in-frame clones and is missing some. The table lists roughly 84,000 clones, roughly 87% of them singletons. In its sample, this clone was seen once.

This TCR came from a man aged 40-55 years with glioma. Some clones in this sample may be carry-over from other donors' samples. The V gene is TRBV30, the J gene TRBJ1-2; D possibly corresponds to TRBD1 (5 bases). The sequencing used PBMCs, collected from a glioma patient treated with radiotherapy, temozolomide or both. CDR3 coding DNA: TGTGCCTGGAAGAACTCCGGGGACGATGGCTACACCTTC. The encoded protein is CAWKNSGDDGYTF.